A single sample gave rise to the 5 T cell receptor beta chains below, sequenced in a study of T cell responses to AZD1222 COVID-19 vaccine (dated by TCRdb to the early 2020s). Library preparation used the immunoSEQ multiplex PCR assay. The table comes from immuneACCESS by way of TCRdb, which keeps in-frame sequences with V and J called. Part of the clones is missing from these tables; in studies checked, under half for an unresolved V gene and the rest for unknown reasons. This sample has over 100,000 clones in its table, and around 82% of those were observed once. Approximately 10% of the sample is in the top ten clones. In light of the paper, this sample's time point label describes: baseline before first vaccination. The sequencing used peripheral blood, collected on day 0 of AZD1222 vaccination. Receptors were obtained from an adult in good health.

The chain couples TRBV7-2 to TRBJ1-5, with unresolved D. Germline loops: CDR1 SGHTA, CDR2 FQGNSA. This CDR3 spans 14 amino acids. Trimming left V 2 bases short and J 3 bases short, with 8 bases between. Here the CDR3 reads CASSLRGINQPQHF. The DNA of the CDR3 is TGTGCCAGCAGCTTACGTGGGATCAATCAGCCCCAGCATTTT.

This chain joins TRBV12-3 or TRBV12-4 and TRBJ2-3, with 9 bases identical to TRBD2. V gave up 7 bases and J gave up 14 bases; unmatched junction bases: 7. This CDR3 spans 11 amino acids. The CDR3 DNA reads as TGTGCCAGCATGAGGGGACTAGCTTGGTATTTT. It yields the protein CASMRGLAWYF.

The chain links TRBV19 to TRBJ2-1, with a possible D match to TRBD2 (5 bases). The CDR3 has 16 amino acids. Between the trimmed V and J ends, which lost 5 bases and 1 base, there was a span of 15 bases. The germline CDR1 and CDR2 sequences are LNHDA and SQIVND (reference sequence). CDR3 sequence: CASSLRTGMSYNEQFF. CDR3 in DNA: TGTGCCAGTAGTCTACGGACTGGCATGTCCTACAATGAGCAGTTCTTC.

This clone was counted once. This chain connects TRBV30 to TRBJ1-2, with 7 bases matching TRBD1. V lost 1 base to trimming and J lost 8 bases; unmatched junction nucleotides: 4. CDR1 and CDR2 (germline): GTSNPN, SVGIG (reference sequence). The CDR3 contains 12 residues. CDR3 amino acids: CAWSAQGLGYTF. The CDR3 bases are TGTGCCTGGAGTGCACAGGGGTTGGGCTACACCTTC.

J is TRBJ2-3 and V is TRBV7-2; D gene uncertain. V lost 2 bases and J 5 bases, leaving 11 bases between the germline ends. The CDR3 runs to 14 residues. CDR1 and CDR2 (germline): SGHTA, FQGNSA. CDR3 protein: CASSLFSPRDTQYF. CDR3 bases: TGTGCCAGCAGCTTATTTAGTCCGAGAGATACGCAGTATTTT.